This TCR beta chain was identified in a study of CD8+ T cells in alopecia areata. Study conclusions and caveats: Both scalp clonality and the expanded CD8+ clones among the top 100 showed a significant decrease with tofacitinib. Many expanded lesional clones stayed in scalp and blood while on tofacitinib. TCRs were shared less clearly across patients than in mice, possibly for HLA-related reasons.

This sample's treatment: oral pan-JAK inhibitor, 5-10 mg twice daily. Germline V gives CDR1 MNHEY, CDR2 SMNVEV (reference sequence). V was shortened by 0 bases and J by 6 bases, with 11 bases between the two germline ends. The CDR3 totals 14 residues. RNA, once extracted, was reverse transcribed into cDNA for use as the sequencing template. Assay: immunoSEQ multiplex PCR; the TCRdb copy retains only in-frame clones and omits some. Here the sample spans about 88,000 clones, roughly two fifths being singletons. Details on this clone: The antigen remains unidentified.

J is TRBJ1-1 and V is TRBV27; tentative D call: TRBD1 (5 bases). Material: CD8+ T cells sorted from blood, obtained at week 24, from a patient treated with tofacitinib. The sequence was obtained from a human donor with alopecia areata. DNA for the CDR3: TGTGCCAGCAGTTTATCCGGGGCAGGGCCTGAAGCTTTCTTT. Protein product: CASSLSGAGPEAFF.